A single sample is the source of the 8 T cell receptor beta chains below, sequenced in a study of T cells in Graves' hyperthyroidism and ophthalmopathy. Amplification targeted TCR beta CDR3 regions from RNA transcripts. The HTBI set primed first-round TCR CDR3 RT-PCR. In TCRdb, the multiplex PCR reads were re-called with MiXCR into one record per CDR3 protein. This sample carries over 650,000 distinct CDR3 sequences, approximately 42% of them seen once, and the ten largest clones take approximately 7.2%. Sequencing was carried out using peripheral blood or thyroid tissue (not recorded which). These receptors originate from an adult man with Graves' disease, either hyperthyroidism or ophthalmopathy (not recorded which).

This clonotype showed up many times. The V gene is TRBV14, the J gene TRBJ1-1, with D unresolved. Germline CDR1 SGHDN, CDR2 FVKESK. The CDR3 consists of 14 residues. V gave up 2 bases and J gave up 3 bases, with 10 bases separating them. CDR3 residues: CASSQHHQYTEAFF. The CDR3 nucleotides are TGTGCCAGCAGCCAACATCACCAATACACTGAAGCTTTCTTT.

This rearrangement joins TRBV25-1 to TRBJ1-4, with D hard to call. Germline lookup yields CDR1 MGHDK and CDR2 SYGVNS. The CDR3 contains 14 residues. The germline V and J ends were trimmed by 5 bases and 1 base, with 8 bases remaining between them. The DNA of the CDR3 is TGTGCCAGCAGTTTTGCAGAAACTAATGAAAAACTGTTTTTT. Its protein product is CASSFAETNEKLFF.

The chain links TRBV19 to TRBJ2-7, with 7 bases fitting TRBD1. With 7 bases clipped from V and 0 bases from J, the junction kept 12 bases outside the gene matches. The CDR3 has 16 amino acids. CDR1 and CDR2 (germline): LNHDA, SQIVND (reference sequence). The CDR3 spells CASTHKGAPSSYEQYF. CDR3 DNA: TGTGCCAGTACCCACAAGGGGGCCCCTAGCTCCTACGAGCAGTACTTC.

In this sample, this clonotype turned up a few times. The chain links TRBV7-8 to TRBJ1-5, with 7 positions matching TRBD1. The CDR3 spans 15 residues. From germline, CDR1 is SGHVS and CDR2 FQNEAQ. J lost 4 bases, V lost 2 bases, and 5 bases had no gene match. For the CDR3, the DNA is TGTGCCAGCAGCTTAACAGGGGATTTTAATCAGCCCCAGCATTTT. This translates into CASSLTGDFNQPQHF.

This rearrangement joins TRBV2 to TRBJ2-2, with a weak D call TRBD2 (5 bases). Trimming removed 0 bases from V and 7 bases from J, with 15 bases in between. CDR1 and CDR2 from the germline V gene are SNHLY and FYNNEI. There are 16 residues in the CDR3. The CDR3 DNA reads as TGTGCCAGCAGTGAAGCAGTGCAGGATCGGGGCGGGGAGCTGTTTTTT. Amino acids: CASSEAVQDRGGELFF. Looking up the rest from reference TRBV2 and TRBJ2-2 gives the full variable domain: EPEVTQTPSHQVTQMGQEVILRCVPISNHLYFYWYRQILGQKVEFLVSFYNNEISEKSEIFDDQFSVERPDGSNFTLKIRSTKLEDSAMYFCASSEAVQDRGGELFFGEGSRLTVL.

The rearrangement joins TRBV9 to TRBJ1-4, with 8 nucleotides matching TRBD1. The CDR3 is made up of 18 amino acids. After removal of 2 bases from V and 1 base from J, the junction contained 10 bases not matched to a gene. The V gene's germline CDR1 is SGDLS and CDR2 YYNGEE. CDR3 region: CASSVVARGRETNEKLFF. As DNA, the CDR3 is TGTGCCAGCAGCGTTGTTGCCAGGGGGCGAGAAACTAATGAAAAACTGTTTTTT.

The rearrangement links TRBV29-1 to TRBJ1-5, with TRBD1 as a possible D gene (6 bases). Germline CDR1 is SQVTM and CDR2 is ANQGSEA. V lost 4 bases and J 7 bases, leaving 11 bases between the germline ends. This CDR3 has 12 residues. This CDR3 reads CSVGGGGQPQHF. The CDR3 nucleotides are TGCAGCGTTGGTGGGGGCGGGCAGCCCCAGCATTTT.

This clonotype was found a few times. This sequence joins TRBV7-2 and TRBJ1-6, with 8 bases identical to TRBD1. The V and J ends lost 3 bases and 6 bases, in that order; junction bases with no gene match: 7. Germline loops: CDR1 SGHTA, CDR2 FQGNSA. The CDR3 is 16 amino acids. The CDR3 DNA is TGTGCCAGCAGCTTCCCCCGGACAGGGCTTAATTCACCCCTCCACTTT. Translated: CASSFPRTGLNSPLHF.